The present TCR beta chain was sequenced within a study of blood T cell repertoires in COVID-19 (dated by TCRdb to 2019 to 2021). Study-wide context: Samples covering the acute and convalescent phases of COVID-19 were provided by collaborators in the United States, Italy and Spain. The material from the prospective study consisted of cDNA or gDNA derived from T cells, B-cell-depleted T cells, or PBMCs. Deeply sampled blood TCRbeta repertoires from subjects exposed to, actively infected with, or recovered from COVID-19 were included in the dataset. The repertoires were released in a freely available public database intended as a resource for research on the immune response to SARS-CoV-2. Samples were obtained from the ongoing ImmuneRACE study (first 160 participants) and from about 1,300 subjects provided by 6 global collaborators. The sample metadata nearly always contained a de-identified subject ID, COVID-19 status, age in years and sex. Where HLA class I and class II types were available, the types were taken from metadata supplied by the sample provider, not from assay-based typing. Here is what the overall study found, with its caveats: The quantity of clinical and demographic metadata differed by source and by participant and was supplied without curation.

The immunoSEQ Assay, a bias-controlled multiplex PCR, was used to amplify TCRbeta CDR3 regions from genomic DNA. The study's processing was this. The number of nucleated cells in each sample was estimated by amplification of reference gene primers within the assay. To quantify the absolute abundance of each unique TCRbeta CDR3 rearrangement, sequence reads were collapsed and filtered. For each sample, productive Simpson clonality was calculated as the square root of Simpson's diversity index across productive rearrangements. The table comes from immuneACCESS by way of TCRdb, which keeps in-frame sequences with V and J called. Part of the clones is missing from these tables; in studies checked, under half for an unresolved V gene and the rest for unknown reasons. V, J and clone size are taken as reported in that table, and D and trimming were inferred from the DNA itself. The sample table records hundreds of thousands of clones; 80% to 85% of these occur just once. 5% of the sample is in the top ten clones.

Notes on this clone: Its antigen remains undetermined. The germline gene is not matched at one end of the junction; a read error may be the cause.

Participants in the prospective study were aged 18 to 89 years, lived in 20 to 25 United States geographic areas, and enrolled through a virtual design. Cohort assignment in the prospective study relied on participant-reported clinical history from a screening survey and a study questionnaire. A participant counted as exposed if, within 2 weeks of entering the study, that participant had been in contact with someone who had a PCR-confirmed or clinician-diagnosed COVID-19 case. Mobile phlebotomists in the prospective study collected whole blood, serum and a nasopharyngeal or oropharyngeal swab from every participant. Prospective study participants could optionally give additional blood draws and questionnaires over a roughly two-month period. Prospective study blood samples were shipped either frozen or at room temperature before DNA extraction. Inclusive of the bounding cysteine and phenylalanine, the CDR3 is 11 residues long. Here the CDR3 DNA is all that survives: 33 bases in frame from base 1. In the germline V gene (reference sequence), CDR1 corresponds to LNHDA and CDR2 to SQIVND.

Sequencing was done on a sample of PBMCs or T cells enriched from blood (not recorded which). The rearranged segments are TRBV19 and TRBJ1-2; the D gene remains uncertain. This receptor was taken from a man aged 35-49 years who had been exposed to COVID-19. The CDR3: CASSIFDTAYF. The DNA sequence is TGTGCCAGTAGTATTTTTGACACCGCTTACTTC.